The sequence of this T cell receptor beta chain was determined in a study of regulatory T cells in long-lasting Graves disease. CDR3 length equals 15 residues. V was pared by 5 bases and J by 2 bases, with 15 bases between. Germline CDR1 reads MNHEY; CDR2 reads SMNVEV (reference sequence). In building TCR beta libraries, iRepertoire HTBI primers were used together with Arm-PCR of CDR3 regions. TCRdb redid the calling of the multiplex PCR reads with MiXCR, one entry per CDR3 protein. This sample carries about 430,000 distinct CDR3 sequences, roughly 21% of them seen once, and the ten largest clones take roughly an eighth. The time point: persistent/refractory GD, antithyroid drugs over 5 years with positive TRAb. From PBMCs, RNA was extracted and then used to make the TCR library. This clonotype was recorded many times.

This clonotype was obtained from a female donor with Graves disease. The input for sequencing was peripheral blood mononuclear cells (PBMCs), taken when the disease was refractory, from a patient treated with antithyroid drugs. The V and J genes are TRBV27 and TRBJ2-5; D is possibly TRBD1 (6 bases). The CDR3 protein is CASSATPTGQETQYF. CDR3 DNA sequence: TGTGCCAGCAGTGCAACACCAACAGGGCAAGAGACCCAGTACTTC.